These 3 T cell receptor beta chains were sequenced from one sample in a study of T-cell reconstitution after alpha-beta-depleted transplantation in children. As it was prepared, the TCRbeta library received unique molecular identifiers. TCRdb reprocessed the PCR reads via MiXCR and lists one record per CDR3 protein. This table holds a few hundred thousand distinct CDR3 sequences, around a tenth found once. The source was peripheral blood, collected 180 days after TCRalphabeta/CD19-depleted stem cell transplant. These TCRs come from a male patient between 2 and 9 years old who had a stem cell transplant for chronic granulomatous disease, so the T cells may come from the graft donor.

V is TRBV27 and J is TRBJ1-5; 12 bases are shared with TRBD1. Trimming at V came to 5 bases and at J to 2 bases, leaving 13 bases not matched to a gene. Looked up from germline, CDR1 is MNHEY and CDR2 is SMNVEV (reference sequence). This CDR3 spans 19 amino acids. The CDR3 bases are TGTGCCAGCAGTCTTAGCGGGACAGGGGGCTTTTCTGGCAATCAGCCCCAGCATTTT. Its protein is CASSLSGTGGFSGNQPQHF.

This clonotype was observed a handful of times. The chain combines TRBV3-1 with TRBJ2-1; possibly TRBD2 for D (5 bases). The CDR3 is made up of 17 amino acids. Germline V gene sequence: CDR1 LGHDT, CDR2 YNNKEL (reference sequence). V shed 0 bases and J shed 6 bases, with 18 bases lying between them. The CDR3 loop is CASSQDPRIFRGNEQFF. CDR3 nucleotides: TGTGCCAGCAGCCAAGACCCACGGATTTTCCGGGGCAATGAGCAGTTCTTC.

The rearrangement uses TRBV23-1 and TRBJ2-6; D may be TRBD2 (6 bases). TRBV23-1 is noted as an ORF with a role that remains uncertain. V was clipped by 4 bases and J by 0 bases, with 16 bases between them. This CDR3 has 18 amino acids. The CDR3 nucleotides read TGCGCCAGCAGTCCGCAACAGGAGGGGTCCTCTGGGGCCAACGTCCTGACTTTC. Translation: CASSPQQEGSSGANVLTF.